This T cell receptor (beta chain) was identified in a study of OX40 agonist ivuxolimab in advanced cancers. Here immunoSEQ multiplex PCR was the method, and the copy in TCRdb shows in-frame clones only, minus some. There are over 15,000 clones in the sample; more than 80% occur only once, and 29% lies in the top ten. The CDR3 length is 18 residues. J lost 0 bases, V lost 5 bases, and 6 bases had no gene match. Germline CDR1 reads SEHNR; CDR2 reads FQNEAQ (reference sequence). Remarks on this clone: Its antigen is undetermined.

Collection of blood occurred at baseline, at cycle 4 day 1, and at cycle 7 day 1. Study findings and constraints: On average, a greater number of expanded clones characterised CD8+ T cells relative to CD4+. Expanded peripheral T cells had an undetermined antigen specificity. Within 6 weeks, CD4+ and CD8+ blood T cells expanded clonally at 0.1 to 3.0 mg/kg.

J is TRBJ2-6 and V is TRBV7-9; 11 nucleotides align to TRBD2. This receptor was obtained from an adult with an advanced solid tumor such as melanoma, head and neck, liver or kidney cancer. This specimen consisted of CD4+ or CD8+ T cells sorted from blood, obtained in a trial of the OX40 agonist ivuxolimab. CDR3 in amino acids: CASSIRLAGTSGANVLTF. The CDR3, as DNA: TGTGCCAGCAGCATCCGACTAGCGGGAACCTCTGGGGCCAACGTCCTGACTTTC. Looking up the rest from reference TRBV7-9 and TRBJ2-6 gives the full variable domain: DTGVSQNPRHKITKRGQNVTFRCDPISEHNRLYWYRQTLGQGPEFLTYFQNEAQLEKSRLLSDRFSAERPKGSFSTLEIQRTEQGDSAMYLCASSIRLAGTSGANVLTFGAGSRLTVL.